Listed below are T cell receptor beta chains from one sample, sequenced in a study of T cell responses to AZD1222 COVID-19 vaccine. The table came from immunoSEQ multiplex PCR; TCRdb's copy has only in-frame clones and leaves some out. This sample carries around 120,000 clones, 92% of them seen once, and the ten largest clones take around 8.2%. The specimen was peripheral blood, collected 28 days after the second AZD1222 dose. All receptors derive from an adult who received the AZD1222 COVID-19 vaccine. Each CDR3 is given with its conserved first and last residue.

TRBJ1-1 | TRBV5-1 | 15 | CASSLIQGSSTEAFF
TRBJ2-2 | TRBV9 | 15 | CASSGGQGWNGELFF
TRBJ1-5 | TRBV6-1 | 14 | CASSEFLFDQPQHF
TRBJ2-5 | TRBV12-5 | 13 | CASGLDYRETQYF
TRBJ1-1 | TRBV4-2 | 13 | CASSQGGPYEAFF
TRBJ2-5 | TRBV13 | 14 | CASSLERGVETQYF
TRBJ1-1 | TRBV20-1 | 11 | CSGGTNTEAFF
TRBJ1-1 | TRBV18 | 17 | CASSPPRDRGMNTEAFF
TRBJ2-1 | TRBV27 | 15 | CASSLIGGGYNEQFF
TRBJ2-2 | TRBV27 | 17 | CASSSRGRAVDTGELFF
TRBJ2-1 | TRBV10-1 | 16 | CASSDLGGGNYNEQFF
TRBJ2-7 | TRBV5-1 | 16 | CASSSALGLAVYEQYF
TRBJ1-3 | TRBV11-3 | 13 | CASSLEGRDTIYF
TRBJ1-2 | TRBV20-1 | 11 | CSKTVNYGYTF